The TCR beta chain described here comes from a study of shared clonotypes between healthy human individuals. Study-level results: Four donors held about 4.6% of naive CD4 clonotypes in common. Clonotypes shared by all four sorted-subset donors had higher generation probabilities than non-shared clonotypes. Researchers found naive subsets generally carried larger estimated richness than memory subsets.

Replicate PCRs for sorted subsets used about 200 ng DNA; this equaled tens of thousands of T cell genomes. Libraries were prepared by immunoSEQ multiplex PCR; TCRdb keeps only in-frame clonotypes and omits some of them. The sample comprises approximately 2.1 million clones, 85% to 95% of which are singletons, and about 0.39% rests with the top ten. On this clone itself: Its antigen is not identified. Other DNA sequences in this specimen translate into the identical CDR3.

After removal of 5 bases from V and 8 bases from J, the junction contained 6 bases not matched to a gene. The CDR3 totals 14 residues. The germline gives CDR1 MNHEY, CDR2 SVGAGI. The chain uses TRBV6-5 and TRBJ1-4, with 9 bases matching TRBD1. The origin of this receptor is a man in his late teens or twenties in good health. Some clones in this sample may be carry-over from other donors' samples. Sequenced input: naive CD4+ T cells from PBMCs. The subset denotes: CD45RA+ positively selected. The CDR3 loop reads CASSPTGGGEKLFF. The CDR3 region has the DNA TGTGCCAGCAGTCCGACAGGGGGTGGAGAAAAACTGTTTTTT.